This TCR beta chain came from a study of T cells in Graves' hyperthyroidism and ophthalmopathy. Amplification targeted TCR beta CDR3 regions from RNA transcripts. In the first-round RT-PCR of the TCR CDR3, the HTBI primer set was used. TCRdb recomputed calls from the multiplex PCR reads with MiXCR, one row per CDR3 protein. The sample contains around 500,000 distinct CDR3 sequences, around 15% of which appear only once. With 7 bases removed from V and 6 bases from J, the gap between germline ends came to 13 bases. The CDR3 runs 11 residues. The germline V gene encodes CDR1 SQVTM and CDR2 ANQGSEA. This clonotype was picked up a small number of times. Researchers defined stable Graves' hyperthyroidism as no ophthalmopathy progression within 18 months. Those with hyperthyroidism were 18 to 65 years old, newly diagnosed, and ill for under 2 months. Clinicians diagnosed patients from clinical symptoms, serum thyroxine and TRAb, thyroid ultrasound and orbital computed tomography.

The sample taken for sequencing was blood. The V gene is TRBV29-1, the J gene TRBJ2-7; D possibly matches TRBD1 or TRBD2 (6 bases each). This receptor was taken from a woman aged 40 to 55 with Graves' hyperthyroidism. CDR3 DNA sequence: TGCAGCGCTGGAGAGGGGGGCGAGCAGTACTTC. It encodes CSAGEGGEQYF.